This T cell receptor (beta chain) was identified in a study of a mutant IDH1 vaccine in newly diagnosed glioma. Germline V gene sequence: CDR1 MDHEN, CDR2 SYDVKM. The V gene end was trimmed by 4 bases and the J gene end by 7 bases; junction bases not matched to a gene: 5. The CDR3 loop spans 14 amino acids. Noted time point: week 23, last vaccination. What each vaccine dose contained was 300 ug of mutant IDH1 20-mer peptide, accompanied by topical imiquimod. This clone turned up a few times. Its specificity is not known. Profiling relied on immunoSEQ multiplex PCR, and the TCRdb table lists in-frame clones only, not all of them. The table lists some 31,000 clones, more than 70% of them singletons.

The sequence came from a woman aged 18 to 35 with glioma. This specimen consisted of PBMCs, obtained from a glioma patient whose treatment included an IDH1 peptide vaccine. The genes are TRBV28 and TRBJ1-5, with 9 nucleotides matching TRBD1. CDR3 residues: CASSWDRVNQPQHF. CDR3 sequence (DNA): TGTGCCAGCAGTTGGGACAGGGTTAACCAGCCCCAGCATTTT. Full variable domain (outside the CDR3, taken from reference TRBV28 and TRBJ1-5): DVKVTQSSRYLVKRTGEKVFLECVQDMDHENMFWYRQDPGLGLRLIYFSYDVKMKEKGDIPEGYSVSREKKERFSLILESASTNQTSMYLCASSWDRVNQPQHFGDGTRLSIL.